This TCR beta chain came from a study of human T cells and chemical hapten exposure. CDR3 size: 13 residues. The V gene's germline CDR1 is SGHVS and CDR2 FNYEAQ. V was shortened by 1 base and J by 6 bases, with 6 bases between the two germline ends. Overall study findings and caveats: TCRs above 1 in 1000 frequency stayed constant with DPC sensitization. Versus controls, significantly more large CDR3 similarity clusters arose from expanded TCRs.

In the case of this clonotype: The antigen remains undetermined.

Time point denoted: pre-sensitization, week 0. Treatment in this sample: therapeutic diphenylcyclopropenone sensitization with weekly scalp DPC. Individual cDNA molecules (in the library) carried attached unique molecular identifiers. In the original processing: Samples contained a median of approximately 100,000 TCRs, with a range of 23,224 to 690,600. TCRdb independently ran MiXCR on the RACE reads; one entry per CDR3 protein. The authors' filters were not applied to this entry. Found here are more than 300,000 distinct CDR3 sequences, around 5% of them singletons; the top ten hold roughly 8.2%. Specimen: whole blood, collected in connection with sensitization to the hapten diphenylcyclopropenone (DPC). The V and J genes are TRBV7-6 and TRBJ2-2; D uncertain. This sequence originates from a woman aged 18 to 35 with alopecia areata. Some clones in this sample may be carry-over from other donors' samples. This CDR3 is CASSLDGAGELFF. For the CDR3, the DNA is TGTGCCAGCAGCTTAGATGGCGCCGGGGAGCTGTTTTTT.